This T cell receptor (beta chain) is from a study of T cell responses to AZD1222 COVID-19 vaccine. Whole-study findings and limits: Without day 14 samples, only post-peak T cell repertoires were studied. Seropositive status at baseline applied to only 6 or 7 AZD1222 recipients. Vaccine-associated CD4 TCRs ranged over spike, dominating at 160-218 and 743-854. Clonal diversity may have been underestimated in mostly white British donors.

The length of the CDR3 is 11 residues. Trimming removed 6 bases at V and 13 bases at J, with 15 bases between. In germline, CDR1 is GTSNPN, CDR2 SVGIG (reference sequence). Sequencing was performed with immunoSEQ multiplex PCR; in TCRdb, only in-frame clones are kept and a portion is missing. This table holds under 150,000 clones, around 90% found once. About this clone itself: Antigen unknown.

This receptor was taken from an adult in good health. The V call is TRBV30, the J call TRBJ2-2; either TRBD1 or TRBD2 may supply D (5 bases each). The input for sequencing was peripheral blood, taken on day 0 of AZD1222 vaccination. The CDR3 loop is CACHRGAVLFF. DNA for the CDR3: TGTGCCTGCCACCGAGGGGCAGTGCTGTTTTTT.